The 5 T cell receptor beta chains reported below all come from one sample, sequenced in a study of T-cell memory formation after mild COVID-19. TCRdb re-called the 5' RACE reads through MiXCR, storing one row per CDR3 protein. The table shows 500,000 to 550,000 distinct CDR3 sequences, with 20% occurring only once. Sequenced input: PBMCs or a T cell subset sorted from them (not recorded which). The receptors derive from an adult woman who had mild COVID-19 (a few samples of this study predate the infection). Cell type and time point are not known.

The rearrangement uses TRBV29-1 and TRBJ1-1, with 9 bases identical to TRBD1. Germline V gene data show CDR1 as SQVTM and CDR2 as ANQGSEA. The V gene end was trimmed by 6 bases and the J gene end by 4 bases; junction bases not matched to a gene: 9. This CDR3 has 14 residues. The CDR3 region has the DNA TGCAGCGTAGCGGGACAGGGCTGGGTCACTGAAGCTTTCTTT. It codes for CSVAGQGWVTEAFF.

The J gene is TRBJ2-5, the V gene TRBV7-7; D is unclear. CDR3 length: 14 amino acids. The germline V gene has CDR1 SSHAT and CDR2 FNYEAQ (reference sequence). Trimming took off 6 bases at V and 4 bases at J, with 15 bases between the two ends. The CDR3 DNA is TGTGCCAGCAGTTACGATCTTGGAGCAGAGACCCAGTACTTC. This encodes CASSYDLGAETQYF.

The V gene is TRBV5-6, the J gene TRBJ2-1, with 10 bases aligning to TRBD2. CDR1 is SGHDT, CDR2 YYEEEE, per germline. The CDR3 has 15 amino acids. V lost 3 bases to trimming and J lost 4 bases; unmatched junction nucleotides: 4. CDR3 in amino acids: CASSSGLAMYNEQFF. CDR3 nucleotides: TGTGCCAGCAGCTCGGGACTAGCGATGTACAATGAGCAGTTCTTC.

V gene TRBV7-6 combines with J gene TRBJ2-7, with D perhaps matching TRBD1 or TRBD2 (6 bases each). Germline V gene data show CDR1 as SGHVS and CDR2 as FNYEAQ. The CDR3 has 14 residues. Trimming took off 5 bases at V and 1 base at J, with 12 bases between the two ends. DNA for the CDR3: TGTGCCAGCAGCCCTAGGGGGGCGTCCTACGAGCAGTACTTC. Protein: CASSPRGASYEQYF.

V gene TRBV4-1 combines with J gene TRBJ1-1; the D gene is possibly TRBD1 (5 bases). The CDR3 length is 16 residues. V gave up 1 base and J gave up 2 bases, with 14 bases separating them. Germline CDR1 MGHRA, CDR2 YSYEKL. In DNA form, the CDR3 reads TGCGCCAGCAGCCAAGGCCGTTTGAGGGGTAACACTGAAGCTTTCTTT. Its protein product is CASSQGRLRGNTEAFF.